A selection of T cell receptor beta chains follows, all from one sample in a study of cytomegalovirus exposure and HLA in healthy donors. The assay was immunoSEQ multiplex PCR, and TCRdb's table has in-frame clones only and misses some. The sample lists 160,000 or so clones, about 82% occurring once. Material: PBMCs. These receptors all stem from a young man in good health and CMV-seropositive. The CDR3 runs from the conserved cysteine through the conserved F or W. Each record gives: D gene, V gene, J gene, CDR3 protein, CDR3 DNA. A D gene is named only where the DNA matches it firmly.

D: -; V: TRBV19; J: TRBJ1-5; CDR3: CASSISYQPQHF; DNA: TGTGCCAGTAGTATTTCGTATCAGCCCCAGCATTTT
D: -; V: TRBV5-1; J: TRBJ1-2; CDR3: CASSLELGLYGYTF; DNA: TGCGCCAGCAGCTTGGAACTAGGCCTCTATGGCTACACCTTC
D: -; V: TRBV7-2; J: TRBJ2-1; CDR3: CASSSRGGPLGEFF; DNA: TGTGCCAGCAGCTCTAGGGGGGGGCCCCTGGGGGAGTTCTTC
D: -; V: TRBV10-1; J: TRBJ2-2; CDR3: CASRPGTTTGELFF; DNA: TGCGCCAGCAGACCCGGGACAACCACCGGGGAGCTGTTTTTT
D: TRBD1; V: TRBV6-1; J: TRBJ2-7; CDR3: CASSERTGDYEQYF; DNA: TGTGCCAGCAGTGAACGCACAGGGGACTACGAGCAGTACTTC
D: TRBD2; V: TRBV11-2; J: TRBJ2-1; CDR3: CASTPVWGGNEQFF; DNA: TGTGCCAGCACCCCCGTGTGGGGGGGCAATGAGCAGTTCTTC
D: -; V: TRBV27; J: TRBJ2-1; CDR3: CASRGQTDYNEQFF; DNA: TGTGCCAGCCGAGGACAGACTGACTACAATGAGCAGTTCTTC
D: -; V: TRBV6-5; J: TRBJ2-7; CDR3: CASSPTFHEQYF; DNA: TGTGCCAGCAGTCCTACCTTTCATGAGCAGTACTTC
D: -; V: TRBV5-1; J: TRBJ1-1; CDR3: CASSLGQDNRAFF; DNA: TGCGCCAGCAGCTTGGGGCAGGATAACAGGGCTTTCTTT
D: -; V: TRBV4-3; J: TRBJ2-1; CDR3: CASSQEGGGFDNEQFF; DNA: TGCGCCAGCAGCCAAGAAGGCGGGGGCTTCGACAATGAGCAGTTCTTC
D: -; V: TRBV7-9; J: TRBJ2-2; CDR3: CASSLTSNTGELFF; DNA: TGTGCCAGCAGCTTGACTTCGAACACCGGGGAGCTGTTTTTT